Sequencing of this T cell receptor beta chain was carried out in a study of blood T cell repertoires in COVID-19. Study-level background: All recovered Cohort 3 donors got two negative PCRs, got clearance, or saw symptom resolution.

The CDR3 sequence is 17 residues long. Germline lookup yields CDR1 LGHNA and CDR2 YSLEER. V trimming: 2 bases; J trimming: 2 bases; junction bases outside the gene matches: 7. Profiled with immunoSEQ multiplex PCR; TCRdb holds only in-frame clones, not every one. Of fewer than 250,000 clones in the sample, 70% to 90% were seen once. This clone was seen once. Sequencing was performed on PBMCs or T cells enriched from blood (not recorded which). This TCR was sampled from a woman in her thirties or forties in a cohort exposed to, infected with or recovered from COVID-19 (not recorded which). The chain is built from TRBV4-3 and TRBJ1-2, with TRBD1 matching over 11 bases. The CDR3 DNA follows: TGCGCCAGCAGCCAAATGGAAGGGACAGGGGGGAACTATGGCTACACCTTC. Residues: CASSQMEGTGGNYGYTF.